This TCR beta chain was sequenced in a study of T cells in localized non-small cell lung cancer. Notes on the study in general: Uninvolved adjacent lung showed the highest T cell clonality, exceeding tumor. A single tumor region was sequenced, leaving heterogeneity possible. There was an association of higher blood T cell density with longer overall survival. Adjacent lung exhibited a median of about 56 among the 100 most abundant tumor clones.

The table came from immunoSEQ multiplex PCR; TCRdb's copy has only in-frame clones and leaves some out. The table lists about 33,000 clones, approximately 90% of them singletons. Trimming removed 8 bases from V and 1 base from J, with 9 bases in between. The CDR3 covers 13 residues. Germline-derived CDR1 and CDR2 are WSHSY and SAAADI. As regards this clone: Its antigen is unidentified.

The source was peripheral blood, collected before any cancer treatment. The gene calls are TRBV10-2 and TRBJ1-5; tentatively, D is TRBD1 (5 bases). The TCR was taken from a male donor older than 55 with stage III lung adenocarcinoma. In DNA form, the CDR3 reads TGCGCCAGCGTGCCAGGGAGCAATCAGCCCCAGCATTTT. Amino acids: CASVPGSNQPQHF.